The rows below give T cell receptor beta chains drawn from one sample of a study of cytomegalovirus exposure and HLA in healthy donors. TCRdb keeps only in-frame clones here, not all; method: immunoSEQ multiplex PCR. The table lists 70,000 or so clones, 75% to 90% of them singletons. Sequenced input: PBMCs. The receptors shown here come from a woman aged 25 to 39 in good health and CMV-seropositive. Each CDR3 is given with its conserved first and last residue. The D gene is left open where the match is weak. Clone size appears in some rows only: once, few, many, or a class for an expanded clone.

j_call clone_size d_call v_call cdr3_nt cdr3_aa
TRBJ2-1 . TRBD2 TRBV18 TGTGCCAGCTCAGATATTCTAGCGGGAGGTAGAGATGAGCAGTTCTTC CASSDILAGGRDEQFF
TRBJ1-1 . . TRBV4-1 TGCGCCAGCAGCCAAGGAAAAATAGGCCTAGGAGACACTGAAGCTTTCTTT CASSQGKIGLGDTEAFF
TRBJ1-1 . . TRBV14 TGTGCCAGCAGACAGGGCGTATACACTGAAGCTTTCTTT CASRQGVYTEAFF
TRBJ2-5 once . TRBV28 TGTGCCAGCAGTTTACCGACAGCCCAAGAGACCCAGTACTTC CASSLPTAQETQYF
TRBJ2-7 . TRBD2 TRBV19 TGTGCCAGTAGTATAGTAGCGGGCGACTCCTACGAGCAGTACTTC CASSIVAGDSYEQYF
TRBJ2-1 . . TRBV4-1 TGCGCCAGCAGCCAAGGGGAGGCGTGGTACAATGAGCAGTTCTTC CASSQGEAWYNEQFF
TRBJ2-2 . TRBD2 TRBV10-1 TGCGCCAGCAGCCTGAGCGGGAGGGCGACCGGGGAGCTGTTTTTT CASSLSGRATGELFF
TRBJ1-2 . TRBD1 TRBV2 TGTGCCAGCAGTTCCGGGACAGGGGTCGGCTACACCTTC CASSSGTGVGYTF
TRBJ2-5 . TRBD2 TRBV27 TGTGCCAGCAGTTTCTTAGCGGGAGACCCCTTTGAGACCCAGTACTTC CASSFLAGDPFETQYF
TRBJ2-4 . TRBD2 TRBV30 TGTGCCTGGAGTGTACAAGCGGGAGTCAACATTCAGTACTTC CAWSVQAGVNIQYF
TRBJ2-3 . . TRBV5-1 TGCGCCAGCAGCTTAGGCGGGCCTAGGACAGATACGCAGTATTTT CASSLGGPRTDTQYF
TRBJ2-1 . . TRBV29-1 TGCAGCGTTATCACCAAGACAGTCTCCTACAATGAGCAGTTCTTC CSVITKTVSYNEQFF
TRBJ2-1 . TRBD2 TRBV5-1 TGCGCCAGCAGCTCCCGCCCCAGGGGACTAGTTTTCAATGAGCAGTTCTTC CASSSRPRGLVFNEQFF
TRBJ2-7 . . TRBV19 TGTGCCAGTGGAAACAGGAAAGACGAGCAGTACTTC CASGNRKDEQYF
TRBJ1-2 . . TRBV7-2 TGTGCCAGCAGCCCCTACAGGGTACTCAACTATGGCTACACCTTC CASSPYRVLNYGYTF
TRBJ2-3 . . TRBV2 TGTGCCAGCAGCCCTACTAGTTCGCAGTATTTT CASSPTSSQYF
TRBJ2-7 . . TRBV6-6 TGTGCCAGCAGCAGACTAGTCTCCTACGAGCAGTACTTC CASSRLVSYEQYF
TRBJ1-1 . TRBD1 TRBV18 TGTGCCAGCTCACCGGCGGGGGGGGTGCCAGGGGGCGAAAGGTTGGGCACTGAAGCTTTCTTT CASSPAGGVPGGERLGTEAFF
TRBJ2-7 . . TRBV28 TGTGCCAGCAGTTTATCCAGATACGAGCAGTACTTC CASSLSRYEQYF
TRBJ1-2 . TRBD1 TRBV7-9 TGTGCCAGCAGCTTAGGGGGGACAGGGCGCGGCTACACCTTC CASSLGGTGRGYTF
TRBJ1-1 . TRBD1 TRBV2 TGTGCCAGCACCAGGACAGGGGACACTGAAGCTTTCTTT CASTRTGDTEAFF
TRBJ2-1 . TRBD1 TRBV5-1 TGCGCCAGCAGCTCTATCCCGGGACAGGGAATAGCCCCCTCGATCTACAATGAGCAGTTCTTC CASSSIPGQGIAPSIYNEQFF
TRBJ1-2 few TRBD1 TRBV9 TGTGCCAGCAGCGCCTTACAGACAGGGGGTACCTATGGCTACACCTTC CASSALQTGGTYGYTF
TRBJ1-5 . . TRBV9 TGTGCCAGCAGTCCGGGACATCTCGGCAATCAGCCCCAGCATTTT CASSPGHLGNQPQHF
TRBJ2-7 . TRBD1 TRBV4-1 TGCGCCAGTAAACCGGGACAGGGCCCATACGAGCAGTACTTC CASKPGQGPYEQYF
TRBJ1-2 . TRBD1 TRBV2 TGTGCCAGCAAGAGACAGGGCTATGGCTACACCTTC CASKRQGYGYTF
TRBJ1-1 . . TRBV18 TGTGCCAGCTCACCTCGGTTGGCGGTCACTGAAGCTTTCTTT CASSPRLAVTEAFF
TRBJ2-7 . . TRBV5-1 TGCGCCAGCAGCTTGGGACAGAACTACGAGCAGTACTTC CASSLGQNYEQYF
TRBJ1-2 . . TRBV5-1 TGCGCCAGCAGCTTGGAGCCGACAGGCTCCTATGGCTACACCTTC CASSLEPTGSYGYTF
TRBJ2-3 . . TRBV27 TGTGCCAGCAGCTACTTCGGGGGTACGCAGTATTTT CASSYFGGTQYF